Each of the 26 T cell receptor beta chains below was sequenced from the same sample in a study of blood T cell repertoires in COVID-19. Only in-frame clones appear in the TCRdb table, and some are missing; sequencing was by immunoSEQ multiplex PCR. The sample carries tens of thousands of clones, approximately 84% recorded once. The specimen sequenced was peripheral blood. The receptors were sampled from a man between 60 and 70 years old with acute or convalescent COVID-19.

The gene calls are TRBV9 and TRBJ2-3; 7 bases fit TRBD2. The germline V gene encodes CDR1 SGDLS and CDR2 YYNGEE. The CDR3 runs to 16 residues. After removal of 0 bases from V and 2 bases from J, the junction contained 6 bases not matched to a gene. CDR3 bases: TGTGCCAGCAGCGTAGGACCAGCGGGGACCACAGATACGCAGTATTTT. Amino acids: CASSVGPAGTTDTQYF.

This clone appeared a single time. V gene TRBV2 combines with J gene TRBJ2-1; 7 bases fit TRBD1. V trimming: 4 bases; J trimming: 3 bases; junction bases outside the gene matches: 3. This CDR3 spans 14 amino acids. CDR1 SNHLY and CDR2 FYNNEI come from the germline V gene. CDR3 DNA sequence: TGTGCCAGCAGTGGGGGGACAGTCTACAATGAGCAGTTCTTC. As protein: CASSGGTVYNEQFF.

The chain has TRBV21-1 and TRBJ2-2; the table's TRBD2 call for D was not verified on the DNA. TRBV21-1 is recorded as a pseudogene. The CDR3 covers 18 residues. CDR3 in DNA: TGTGCCAGCAGCACCGGGACTAGCGGGGGGGCGGGCACCGGGGAGCTGTTTTTT. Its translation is CASSTGTSGGAGTGELFF.

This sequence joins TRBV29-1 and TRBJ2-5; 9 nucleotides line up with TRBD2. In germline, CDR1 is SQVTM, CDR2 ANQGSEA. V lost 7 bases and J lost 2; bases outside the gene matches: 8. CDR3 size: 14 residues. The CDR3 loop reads CSAPLAGPQETQYF. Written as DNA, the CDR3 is TGCAGCGCTCCCCTAGCGGGGCCACAAGAGACCCAGTACTTC.

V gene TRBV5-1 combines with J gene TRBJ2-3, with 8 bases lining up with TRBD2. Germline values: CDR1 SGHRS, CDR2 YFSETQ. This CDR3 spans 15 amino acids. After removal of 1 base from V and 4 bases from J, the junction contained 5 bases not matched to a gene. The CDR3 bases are TGCGCCAGCAGCTTGACGGCGGGGGGATCAGATACGCAGTATTTT. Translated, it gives CASSLTAGGSDTQYF.

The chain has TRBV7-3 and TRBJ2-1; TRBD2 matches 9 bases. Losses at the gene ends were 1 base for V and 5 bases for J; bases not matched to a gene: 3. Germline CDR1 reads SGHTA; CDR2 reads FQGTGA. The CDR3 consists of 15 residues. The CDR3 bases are TGTGCCAGCAGCTTAAGGCTAGCGGGGAACAATGAGCAGTTCTTC. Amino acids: CASSLRLAGNNEQFF.

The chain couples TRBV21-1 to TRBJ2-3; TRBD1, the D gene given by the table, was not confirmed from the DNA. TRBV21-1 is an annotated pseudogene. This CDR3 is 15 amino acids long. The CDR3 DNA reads TGTGCCGAGCTCAAAAAGGACAGGGTGGTAGATACGCAGTATTTT. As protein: CAELKKDRVVDTQYF.

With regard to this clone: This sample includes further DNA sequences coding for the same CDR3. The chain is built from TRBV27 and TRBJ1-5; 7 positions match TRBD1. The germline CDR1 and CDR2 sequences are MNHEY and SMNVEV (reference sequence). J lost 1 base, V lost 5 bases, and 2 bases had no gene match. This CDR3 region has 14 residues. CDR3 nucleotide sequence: TGTGCCAGCAGTCGAGGGGGCAGCAATCAGCCCCAGCATTTT. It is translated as CASSRGGSNQPQHF.

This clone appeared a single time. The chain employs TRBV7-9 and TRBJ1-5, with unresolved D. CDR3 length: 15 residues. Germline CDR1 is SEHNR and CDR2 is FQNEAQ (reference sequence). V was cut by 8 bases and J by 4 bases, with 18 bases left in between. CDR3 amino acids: CASSHDPGGNQPQHF. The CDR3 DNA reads TGTGCCAGCTCCCACGACCCCGGAGGGAATCAGCCCCAGCATTTT.

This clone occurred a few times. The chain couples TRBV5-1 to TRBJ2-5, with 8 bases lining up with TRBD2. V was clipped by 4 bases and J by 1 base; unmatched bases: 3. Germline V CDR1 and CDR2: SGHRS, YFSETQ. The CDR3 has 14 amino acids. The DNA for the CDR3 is TGCGCCAGCAGCCCTGGACTAGCCCAAGAGACCCAGTACTTC. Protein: CASSPGLAQETQYF.

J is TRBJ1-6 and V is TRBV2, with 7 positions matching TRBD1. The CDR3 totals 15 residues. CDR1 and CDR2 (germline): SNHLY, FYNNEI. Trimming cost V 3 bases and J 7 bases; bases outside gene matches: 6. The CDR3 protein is CASSEPGQRNSPLHF. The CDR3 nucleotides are TGTGCCAGCAGTGAGCCGGGACAGCGCAATTCACCCCTCCACTTT.

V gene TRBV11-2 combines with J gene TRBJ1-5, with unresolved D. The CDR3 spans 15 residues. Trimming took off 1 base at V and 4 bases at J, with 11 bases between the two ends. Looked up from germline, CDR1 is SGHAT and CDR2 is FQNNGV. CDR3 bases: TGTGCCAGCAGCTTAGCCCCGGGAATGAATCAGCCCCAGCATTTT. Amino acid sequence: CASSLAPGMNQPQHF.

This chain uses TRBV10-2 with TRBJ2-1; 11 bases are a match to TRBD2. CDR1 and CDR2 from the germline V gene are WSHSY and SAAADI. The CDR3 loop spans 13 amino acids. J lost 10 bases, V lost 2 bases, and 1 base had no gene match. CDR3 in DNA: TGCGCCAGCAGTGAGAGACTAGCGGGGGAGCAGTTCTTC. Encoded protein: CASSERLAGEQFF.

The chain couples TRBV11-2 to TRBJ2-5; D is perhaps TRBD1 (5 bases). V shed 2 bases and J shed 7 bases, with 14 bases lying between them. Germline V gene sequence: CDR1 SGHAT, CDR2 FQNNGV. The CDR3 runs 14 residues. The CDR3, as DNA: TGTGCCAGCAGCTTAAGTTCAGGGTCGGGGACCCAGTACTTC. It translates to CASSLSSGSGTQYF.

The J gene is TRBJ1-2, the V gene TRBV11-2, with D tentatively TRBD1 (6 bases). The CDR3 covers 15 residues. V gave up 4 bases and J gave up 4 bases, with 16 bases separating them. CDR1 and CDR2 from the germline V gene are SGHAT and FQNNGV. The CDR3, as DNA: TGTGCCAGCAGCTCGGTACAGGGAAGGCGCTATGGCTACACCTTC. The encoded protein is CASSSVQGRRYGYTF.

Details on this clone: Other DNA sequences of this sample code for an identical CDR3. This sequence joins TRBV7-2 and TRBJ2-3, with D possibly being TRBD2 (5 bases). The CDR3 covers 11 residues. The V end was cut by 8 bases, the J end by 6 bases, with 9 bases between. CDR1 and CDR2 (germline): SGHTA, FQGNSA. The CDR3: CASSRGDTQYF. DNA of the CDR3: TGTGCCAGCTCGCGCGGGGATACGCAGTATTTT.

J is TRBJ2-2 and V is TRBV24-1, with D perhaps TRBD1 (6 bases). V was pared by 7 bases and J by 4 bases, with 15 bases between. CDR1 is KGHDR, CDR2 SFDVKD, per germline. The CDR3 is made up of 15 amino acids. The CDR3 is CATSIEQGGTGELFF. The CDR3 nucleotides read TGTGCCACCAGCATCGAACAGGGCGGCACCGGGGAGCTGTTTTTT.

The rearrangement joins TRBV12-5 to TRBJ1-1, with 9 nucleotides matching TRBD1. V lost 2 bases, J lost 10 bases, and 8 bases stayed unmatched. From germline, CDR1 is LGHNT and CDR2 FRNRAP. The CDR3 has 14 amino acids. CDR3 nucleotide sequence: TGTGCTAGTGGTTTGTGGACAGGGGAAATAGGAGCTTTCTTT. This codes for CASGLWTGEIGAFF.

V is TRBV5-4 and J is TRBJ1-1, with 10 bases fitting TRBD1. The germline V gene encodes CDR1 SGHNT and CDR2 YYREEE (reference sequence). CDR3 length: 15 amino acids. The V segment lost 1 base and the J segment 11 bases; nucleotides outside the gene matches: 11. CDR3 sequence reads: CASSLSGTGDEEAFF. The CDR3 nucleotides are TGTGCCAGCAGCTTGTCCGGGACAGGGGATGAAGAGGCTTTCTTT.

Written as DNA, the CDR3 is TGTGCCTGGAGTGTAACCGGGACAGGGGTTGATAACACCATATATTTT. Translating gives CAWSVTGTGVDNTIYF. This chain connects TRBV30 to TRBJ1-3; TRBD1 matches 10 bases. The trim removed 0 bases at V and 7 bases at J, leaving 9 bases unmatched. Germline loops: CDR1 GTSNPN, CDR2 SVGIG (reference sequence). The CDR3 covers 16 residues.

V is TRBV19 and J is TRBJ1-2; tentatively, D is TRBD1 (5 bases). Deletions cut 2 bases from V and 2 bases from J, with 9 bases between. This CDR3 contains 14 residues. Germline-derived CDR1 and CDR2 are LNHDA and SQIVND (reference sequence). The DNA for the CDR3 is TGTGCCAGTAGTATAAGGGCAGGGAACTATGGCTACACCTTC. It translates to CASSIRAGNYGYTF.

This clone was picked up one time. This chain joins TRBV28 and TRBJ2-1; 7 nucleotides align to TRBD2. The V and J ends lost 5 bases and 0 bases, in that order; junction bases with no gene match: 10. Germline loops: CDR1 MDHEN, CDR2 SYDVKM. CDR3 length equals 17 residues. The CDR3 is CASSPGRGRDSYNEQFF. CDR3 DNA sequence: TGTGCCAGCAGTCCGGGGAGGGGAAGGGACTCCTACAATGAGCAGTTCTTC.

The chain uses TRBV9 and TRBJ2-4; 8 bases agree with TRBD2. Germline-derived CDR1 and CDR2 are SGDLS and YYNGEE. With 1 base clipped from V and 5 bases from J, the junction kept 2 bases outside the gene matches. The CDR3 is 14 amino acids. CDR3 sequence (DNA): TGTGCCAGCAGCGTATCGACTAGCGAAAACATTCAGTACTTC. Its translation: CASSVSTSENIQYF.

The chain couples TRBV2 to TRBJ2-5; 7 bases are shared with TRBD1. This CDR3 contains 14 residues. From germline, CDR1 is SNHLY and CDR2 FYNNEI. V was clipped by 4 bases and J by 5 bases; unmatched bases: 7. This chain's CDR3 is CASSGNRGGETQYF. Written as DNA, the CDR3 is TGTGCCAGCAGTGGAAACAGGGGTGGTGAGACCCAGTACTTC.

The CDR3 DNA sequence: TGTGCCAGCAGCTTGCGGGAGTATGAAAAACTGTTTTTT. This translates into CASSLREYEKLFF. This chain uses TRBV5-5 with TRBJ1-4; D not resolved. V was pared by 1 base and J by 6 bases, with 7 bases between. Germline CDR1 reads SGHKS; CDR2 reads YYEKEE (reference sequence). This CDR3 has 13 residues.

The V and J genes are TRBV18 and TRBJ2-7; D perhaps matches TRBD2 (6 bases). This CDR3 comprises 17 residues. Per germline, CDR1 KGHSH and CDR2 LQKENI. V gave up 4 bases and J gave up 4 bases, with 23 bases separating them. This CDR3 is CASSRLSRGKRGYEQYF. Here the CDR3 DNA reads TGTGCCAGCTCACGACTTTCACGGGGGAAAAGGGGATACGAGCAGTACTTC.